These 26 T cell receptor beta chains share one sample of origin, sequenced in a study of T cell responses to AZD1222 COVID-19 vaccine. The method was immunoSEQ multiplex PCR; TCRdb's version includes in-frame clones alone and lacks a portion of them. Of about 100,000 clones listed, 92% are singletons. The specimen comprised peripheral blood, sampled on day 0 of AZD1222 vaccination. These receptor sequences come from an adult in good health.

The gene calls are TRBV14 and TRBJ1-1; 9 positions agree with TRBD1. The CDR3 contains 16 residues. Per the germline V gene, CDR1 is SGHDN and CDR2 is FVKESK. The V segment lost 1 base and the J segment 1 base; nucleotides outside the gene matches: 4. CDR3 DNA sequence: TGTGCCAGCAGCCAAGCACAGGGGGCATGGAACACTGAAGCTTTCTTT. It yields the protein CASSQAQGAWNTEAFF.

V is TRBV4-3 and J is TRBJ1-3, with a possible D match to TRBD1 (5 bases). The CDR3 is made up of 16 amino acids. The V end was cut by 2 bases, the J end by 4 bases, with 15 bases between. Germline CDR1 and CDR2: LGHNA and YSLEER. CDR3 DNA sequence: TGCGCCAGCAGCCAAATGTGGGGCGGGGACGGAAACACCATATATTTT. Amino acid sequence: CASSQMWGGDGNTIYF.

This chain links TRBV19 with TRBJ2-5; a possible D gene is TRBD1 (6 bases). The CDR3 covers 13 residues. Germline lookup yields CDR1 LNHDA and CDR2 SQIVND (reference sequence). Trimming pared 5 bases from V and 5 bases from J, leaving 12 bases between. CDR3 region: CASSSTGRETQYF. In DNA form, the CDR3 reads TGTGCCAGTAGTTCTACAGGGCGCGAGACCCAGTACTTC.

The chain uses TRBV15 and TRBJ1-3; 7 bases fit TRBD1. Germline values: CDR1 LNHNV, CDR2 YYDKDF (reference sequence). The CDR3 is 17 amino acids. Germline trimming cut 0 bases from V and 4 bases from J; bases unmatched to any gene: 9. In nucleotides, the CDR3 is TGTGCCACCAGCAGAGATCTGGCAGGGGGACCCGGAAACACCATATATTTT. This gives the protein CATSRDLAGGPGNTIYF. The full variable domain, completed using reference TRBV15 and TRBJ1-3, is DAMVIQNPRYQVTQFGKPVTLSCSQTLNHNVMYWYQQKSSQAPKLLFHYYDKDFNNEADTPDNFQSRRPNTSFCFLDIRSPGLGDTAMYLCATSRDLAGGPGNTIYFGEGSWLTVV.

The chain combines TRBV5-6 with TRBJ2-7, with TRBD2 matching 9 bases. This CDR3 is 14 amino acids long. V lost 0 bases and J lost 4; bases outside the gene matches: 2. Germline-derived CDR1 and CDR2 are SGHDT and YYEEEE. CDR3 in amino acids: CASSLGAGGYEQYF. The CDR3 coding sequence is TGTGCCAGCAGCTTGGGTGCGGGAGGGTACGAGCAGTACTTC.

J is TRBJ2-7 and V is TRBV6-5, with D possibly TRBD2 on 5 matching bases. CDR1 and CDR2 (germline): MNHEY, SVGAGI. Trimming left V 6 bases short and J 2 bases short, with 14 bases between. The CDR3 is 14 residues long. The CDR3 nucleotides are TGTGCCAGCAGAAGAGTGGACGGGACCTACGAGCAGTACTTC. The encoded protein is CASRRVDGTYEQYF.

The chain links TRBV18 to TRBJ1-2; possibly TRBD1 for D (6 bases). This CDR3 is built from 14 residues. V lost 2 bases and J lost 6, with 13 bases in between. Germline CDR1 and CDR2: KGHSH and LQKENI. DNA of the CDR3: TGTGCCAGCTCACCAAACCGGGACACGGATGGCTACACCTTC. Its protein is CASSPNRDTDGYTF.

The chain employs TRBV14 and TRBJ2-7; D gene ambiguous. This CDR3 spans 11 amino acids. Germline assignment: CDR1 SGHDN and CDR2 FVKESK. Between the trimmed V and J ends, which lost 3 bases and 3 bases, there was a span of 3 bases. The CDR3 bases are TGTGCCAGCAGCCAGTACTACGAGCAGTACTTC. Translated, it gives CASSQYYEQYF.

This chain links TRBV4-3 with TRBJ1-6, with D possibly being TRBD1 (5 bases). Trimming cost V 4 bases and J 5 bases, with 15 bases left between them. Germline-derived CDR1 and CDR2 are LGHNA and YSLEER. CDR3 length equals 16 residues. CDR3 in DNA: TGCGCCAGCAGCCTTATCCGGACGGGACATAATTCACCCCTCCACTTT. As protein: CASSLIRTGHNSPLHF.

This chain links TRBV7-8 with TRBJ2-5; D might be TRBD2 (5 bases). This CDR3 region has 15 residues. Germline V gives CDR1 SGHVS, CDR2 FQNEAQ. V was shortened by 5 bases and J by 5 bases, with 18 bases between the two germline ends. CDR3: CASSRGSNSRETQYF. The DNA of the CDR3 is TGTGCCAGCAGCAGAGGGTCGAATTCAAGGGAGACCCAGTACTTC.

This clone was seen only once. The rearrangement joins TRBV11-2 to TRBJ2-3; 8 bases fit TRBD1. The J segment lost 0 bases and the V segment lost 4 bases, leaving 0 bases of the junction unmatched. This CDR3 has 14 residues. Germline-derived CDR1 and CDR2 are SGHAT and FQNNGV. The CDR3 DNA is TGTGCCAGCAGCTGGGACAGGAGCACAGATACGCAGTATTTT. The encoded protein is CASSWDRSTDTQYF.

The J gene is TRBJ1-2, the V gene TRBV2; 11 bases match TRBD1. Germline CDR1 is SNHLY and CDR2 is FYNNEI. Germline trimming cut 8 bases from V and 7 bases from J; bases unmatched to any gene: 12. This CDR3 is 15 amino acids long. The CDR3 DNA reads TGTGCCAGCGTGGGTACCGGGACAGGGGGTACTGGCTACACCTTC. It is translated as CASVGTGTGGTGYTF.

V usage is TRBV19 and J usage is TRBJ1-5; 7 nucleotides match TRBD1. The CDR3 covers 14 residues. V gave up 1 base and J gave up 5 bases; unmatched junction bases: 2. The germline V gene has CDR1 LNHDA and CDR2 SQIVND (reference sequence). The CDR3 coding sequence is TGTGCCAGTAGTATAGTCAGGGGGGATCAGCCCCAGCATTTT. Its protein product is CASSIVRGDQPQHF.

This clone was observed a few times. The chain carries TRBV5-6 and TRBJ2-7; D is perhaps TRBD1 or TRBD2 (6 bases each). CDR3 size: 14 residues. The germline V gene encodes CDR1 SGHDT and CDR2 YYEEEE. The V end lost 1 base, the J end lost 5 bases, and 13 bases lay between the germline ends. The CDR3 protein is CASSLFLGGHEQYF. The DNA of the CDR3 is TGTGCCAGCAGCTTGTTTCTGGGGGGCCACGAGCAGTACTTC.

This clone was found a few times. The gene calls are TRBV6-5 and TRBJ1-6; TRBD1 agrees at 7 bases. Germline V CDR1 and CDR2: MNHEY, SVGAGI. V lost 8 bases to trimming and J lost 2 bases; unmatched junction nucleotides: 6. CDR3 length: 15 residues. CDR3 nucleotide sequence: TGTGCCAGCGCAACCGGGACAGCCTATAATTCACCCCTCCACTTT. Amino acids: CASATGTAYNSPLHF.

The rearrangement joins TRBV6-5 to TRBJ1-1, with TRBD1 as a possible D gene (5 bases). Looked up from germline, CDR1 is MNHEY and CDR2 is SVGAGI. V was clipped by 4 bases and J by 1 base, with 13 bases between them. The CDR3 has 15 amino acids. This chain's CDR3 is CASSSAGTGNTEAFF. In nucleotides, the CDR3 is TGTGCCAGCAGTTCAGCCGGGACGGGGAACACTGAAGCTTTCTTT.

The chain employs TRBV30 and TRBJ1-5; tentatively, D is TRBD1 (6 bases). Germline loops: CDR1 GTSNPN, CDR2 SVGIG (reference sequence). The V gene lost 1 base and the J gene lost 2 bases, with 15 bases spanning the gap. This CDR3 is built from 16 residues. The DNA for the CDR3 is TGTGCCTGGAGTGAAGCCGGCAGGGGTGGCAATCAGCCCCAGCATTTT. This translates into CAWSEAGRGGNQPQHF.

V is TRBV4-2 and J is TRBJ2-7; no reliable D call. CDR1 and CDR2 from the germline V gene are LGHNA and YNFKEQ. The CDR3 has 13 residues. Deletions cut 0 bases from V and 6 bases from J, with 9 bases between. As DNA, the CDR3 is TGTGCCAGCAGCCAAGATCTGTACCGCGAGCAGTACTTC. Protein product: CASSQDLYREQYF.

J is TRBJ2-2 and V is TRBV11-3; D remains unclear. CDR3 size: 12 residues. The V end was cut by 5 bases, the J end by 5 bases, with 6 bases between. CDR1 is SGHNT and CDR2 is YENEEA in the germline V gene. CDR3 DNA: TGTGCCAGCAGCCACCTGACCGGGGAGCTGTTTTTT. It encodes CASSHLTGELFF.

This clone appeared a single time. The rearrangement joins TRBV2 to TRBJ1-2; D gene ambiguous. This CDR3 has 12 residues. The germline V and J ends were trimmed by 4 bases and 4 bases, with 7 bases remaining between them. CDR1 SNHLY and CDR2 FYNNEI come from the germline V gene. CDR3 coding DNA: TGTGCCAGCAGTGCGGGATTCTATGGCTACACCTTC. It encodes CASSAGFYGYTF. The full variable domain, with the rest looked up from reference TRBV2 and TRBJ1-2, is EPEVTQTPSHQVTQMGQEVILRCVPISNHLYFYWYRQILGQKVEFLVSFYNNEISEKSEIFDDQFSVERPDGSNFTLKIRSTKLEDSAMYFCASSAGFYGYTFGSGTRLTVV.

This chain uses TRBV19 with TRBJ2-5; D perhaps matches TRBD1 (5 bases). CDR1 and CDR2 from the germline V gene are LNHDA and SQIVND (reference sequence). The CDR3 has 15 amino acids. V was trimmed by 1 base and J by 7 bases, leaving 16 bases between them. CDR3 coding DNA: TGTGCCAGTAGTATAGGAAAAGAAGGGGTCGGGACCCAGTACTTC. Protein: CASSIGKEGVGTQYF.

V and J are TRBV5-1 and TRBJ2-7, with a possible D match to TRBD1 (6 bases). V shed 2 bases and J shed 3 bases, with 12 bases lying between them. The CDR3 sequence is 14 residues long. CDR1 and CDR2 (germline): SGHRS, YFSETQ. The CDR3: CASSFLGGIYEQYF. The CDR3 DNA is TGCGCCAGCAGCTTCTTAGGGGGTATCTACGAGCAGTACTTC.

The CDR3 sequence: CASSQLGGEGNTIYF. CDR3 DNA sequence: TGTGCCAGCAGCCAATTGGGGGGGGAAGGAAACACCATATATTTT. This sequence joins TRBV11-2 and TRBJ1-3; D is perhaps TRBD1 (5 bases). The length of the CDR3 is 15 residues. CDR1 and CDR2 (germline): SGHAT, FQNNGV. The V end lost 5 bases, the J end lost 4 bases, and 15 bases lay between the germline ends.

The V and J genes are TRBV18 and TRBJ2-3, with D perhaps TRBD1 (5 bases). Germline lookup yields CDR1 KGHSH and CDR2 LQKENI. The CDR3 loop spans 14 amino acids. Deletions cut 2 bases from V and 4 bases from J, with 10 bases between. The CDR3 DNA reads TGTGCCAGCTCACCATTGGACACCCCAGATACGCAGTATTTT. Translation gives CASSPLDTPDTQYF.

V is TRBV7-2 and J is TRBJ1-6; D is perhaps TRBD1 (5 bases). Between the trimmed V and J ends, which lost 5 bases and 9 bases, there was a span of 17 bases. Germline loops: CDR1 SGHTA, CDR2 FQGNSA. CDR3 size: 15 residues. CDR3: CASSIPTVGRSPLHF. DNA for the CDR3: TGTGCCAGCAGCATACCGACAGTGGGCCGTTCACCCCTCCACTTT.

This clone appeared a few times. The chain couples TRBV6-2 or TRBV6-3 to TRBJ2-5, with 9 nucleotides matching TRBD2. Germline assignment: CDR1 MNHEY and CDR2 SVGEGT. This CDR3 contains 14 residues. The ends lost 5 bases at V and 5 bases at J; junction bases unmatched: 6. The CDR3 DNA is TGTGCCAGCAGTCGGACTAGCGAAGGGGAGACCCAGTACTTC. This translates into CASSRTSEGETQYF.